This entry describes one T cell receptor (beta chain). Its cognate antigen is unknown. The data stem from a study of naive and memory T cell subsets. The study's findings and limits: RNA-based TCR counts may shift with T cell activation and differentiation. There was no ground truth to check naive and memory subset results.

An equimolar mix of two oligonucleotides served as the beta constant-region primer for TRBC1 and TRBC2. Nested alpha and beta constant-region primers with the SP2 primer drove four PCR rounds on ligated cDNA. Using its own MiXCR run on the UMI-ligation and nested PCR reads, TCRdb lists one record per CDR3 protein. The profile shows 130,000 to 150,000 distinct CDR3 sequences, about a sixth of them singletons. Germline assignment: CDR1 SGHTA and CDR2 FQGNSA. This CDR3 comprises 11 residues. Between the trimmed V and J ends, which lost 7 bases and 5 bases, there was a span of 5 bases. V is TRBV7-2 and J is TRBJ1-4; D call uncertain. This TCR came from a human donor in good health. The sequencing sample was made of naive CD4+ T cells from blood. In nucleotides, the CDR3 is TGTGCCAGCACCAAGAATGAAAAACTGTTTTTT. Its translation is CASTKNEKLFF. Combining the CDR3 with reference TRBV7-2 and TRBJ1-4 gives the whole variable domain GAGVSQSPSNKVTEKGKDVELRCDPISGHTALYWYRQSLGQGLEFLIYFQGNSAPDKSGLPSDRFSAERTGGSVSTLTIQRTQQEDSAVYLCASTKNEKLFFGSGTQLSVL.